Below are 15 T cell receptor beta chains sequenced from a single sample in a study of siplizumab effects on memory and regulatory T cells. TCRdb keeps only in-frame clones here, not all; method: immunoSEQ multiplex PCR. The repertoire includes approximately 65,000 clones, 70% to 90% of them detected once, and about 3.8% sits in the top ten. Sequenced input: memory CD4+ T cells sorted from blood. The receptors were sampled from a human donor in good health.

This chain connects TRBV6-1 to TRBJ2-5; tentatively, D is TRBD1 or TRBD2 (5 bases each). V shed 4 bases and J shed 2 bases, with 17 bases lying between them. This CDR3 spans 16 amino acids. Looked up from germline, CDR1 is MNHNS and CDR2 is SASEGT. CDR3: CASSGPVRGLQETQYF. CDR3 coding DNA: TGTGCCAGCAGTGGACCCGTGAGGGGATTACAAGAGACCCAGTACTTC.

This clone was picked up one time. The chain carries TRBV15 and TRBJ1-2, with D possibly being TRBD1 (5 bases). The CDR3 spans 15 residues. Germline-derived CDR1 and CDR2 are LNHNV and YYDKDF (reference sequence). V lost 0 bases and J lost 8, with 16 bases in between. In nucleotides, the CDR3 is TGTGCCACCAGCAGAGAGGGCAGGGCAATGGGGGGCTACACCTTC. It specifies CATSREGRAMGGYTF. The entire variable domain, with the rest obtained from reference TRBV15 and TRBJ1-2, is as follows: DAMVIQNPRYQVTQFGKPVTLSCSQTLNHNVMYWYQQKSSQAPKLLFHYYDKDFNNEADTPDNFQSRRPNTSFCFLDIRSPGLGDTAMYLCATSREGRAMGGYTFGSGTRLTVV.

This clone was counted a single time. The chain carries TRBV7-9 and TRBJ2-2; possible D gene TRBD2, 6 bases. Per the germline V gene, CDR1 is SEHNR and CDR2 is FQNEAQ (reference sequence). This CDR3 has 12 amino acids. With 3 bases removed from V and 11 bases from J, the gap between germline ends came to 10 bases. As DNA, the CDR3 is TGTGCCAGCAGCTTTGGGGGGTCCGAGCTGTTTTTT. This translates into CASSFGGSELFF.

The chain combines TRBV27 with TRBJ2-2; no firm D call. CDR3 size: 15 residues. CDR1 is MNHEY, CDR2 SMNVEV, per germline (reference sequence). V lost 3 bases and J lost 3, with 11 bases in between. Here the CDR3 DNA reads TGTGCCAGCAGTTTTGGGCTAGTATACACCGGGGAGCTGTTTTTT. It is translated as CASSFGLVYTGELFF.

The CDR3 nucleotides read TGTGCCAGCAGACTTTTTAACTATGGCTACACCTTC. It yields the protein CASRLFNYGYTF. This chain links TRBV6-6 with TRBJ1-2; D is uncertain. The CDR3 consists of 12 residues. V was pared by 6 bases and J by 1 base, with 6 bases between. From germline, CDR1 is MNHNY and CDR2 SVGAGI (reference sequence).

This clone showed up just a few times. The CDR3: CASSGQGQNEKLFF. The DNA of the CDR3 is TGTGCCAGCAGTGGCCAGGGACAGAATGAAAAACTGTTTTTT. The rearrangement joins TRBV7-2 to TRBJ1-4; TRBD1 matches at 7 bases. Looked up from germline, CDR1 is SGHTA and CDR2 is FQGNSA. The CDR3 consists of 14 residues. V shed 6 bases, J shed 5 bases, and the junction held 6 bases outside the gene matches.

The V gene is TRBV19, the J gene TRBJ2-5; D tentatively fits TRBD1 or TRBD2 (5 bases each). Germline assignment: CDR1 LNHDA and CDR2 SQIVND (reference sequence). The V gene lost 3 bases and the J gene lost 7 bases, with 15 bases spanning the gap. The CDR3 has 14 residues. In DNA, the CDR3 is TGTGCCAGTAGTATGAGTGGGACCCCCGGGACCCAGTACTTC. Its translation is CASSMSGTPGTQYF.

V is TRBV6-1 and J is TRBJ2-7; maybe TRBD2 (5 bases). Trimming took 7 bases from V and 0 from J, leaving 13 bases between them. Looked up from germline, CDR1 is MNHNS and CDR2 is SASEGT. CDR3 length: 14 residues. CDR3 loop: CASTQRPSSYEQYF. CDR3 DNA sequence: TGTGCCAGCACCCAGCGGCCGAGCTCCTACGAGCAGTACTTC.

This sequence joins TRBV10-3 and TRBJ1-6; D might be TRBD1 (5 bases). V shed 4 bases and J shed 9 bases, with 7 bases lying between them. Germline CDR1 ENHRY, CDR2 SYGVKD. The CDR3 is made up of 12 amino acids. The CDR3 DNA sequence: TGTGCCATCAGTGTAGACAGTTCACCCCTCCACTTT. Amino acid sequence: CAISVDSSPLHF.

The CDR3 loop is CASSLGRLSGNTIYF. CDR3 bases: TGTGCCAGCAGCTTAGGCCGGTTATCTGGAAACACCATATATTTT. V and J are TRBV13 and TRBJ1-3; no reliable D call. V gave up 0 bases and J gave up 1 base, with 7 bases separating them. The CDR3 has 15 residues. CDR1 is PRHDT, CDR2 FYEKMQ, per germline (reference sequence).

For the CDR3, the DNA is TGTGCCAGCAGCTCGCCGGGACAGGGGAAAAACATTCAGTACTTC. It codes for CASSSPGQGKNIQYF. The V gene is TRBV6-5, the J gene TRBJ2-4; TRBD1 aligns across 10 bases. Looked up from germline, CDR1 is MNHEY and CDR2 is SVGAGI. The CDR3 is made up of 15 amino acids. J lost 4 bases, V lost 6 bases, and 6 bases had no gene match.

This clone was seen only a few times. The chain's CDR3 is CASSEELLAGQFF. In DNA, the CDR3 is TGTGCCAGCAGTGAAGAATTACTAGCGGGGCAGTTCTTC. The V call is TRBV6-1, the J call TRBJ2-1, with 9 positions matching TRBD2. Germline CDR1 and CDR2: MNHNS and SASEGT. The trim removed 1 base at V and 12 bases at J, leaving 4 bases unmatched. The CDR3 totals 13 residues.

The genes are TRBV18 and TRBJ1-2; possibly TRBD1 for D (5 bases). V lost 2 bases and J lost 5, with 21 bases in between. The CDR3 covers 17 residues. CDR1 is KGHSH and CDR2 is LQKENI in the germline V gene. The CDR3: CASSPVDRTEDLYGYTF. In DNA form, the CDR3 reads TGTGCCAGCTCACCAGTTGACAGAACGGAAGATTTATATGGCTACACCTTC.

This chain connects TRBV7-8 to TRBJ1-5, with D maybe TRBD1 (5 bases). Germline V CDR1 and CDR2: SGHVS, FQNEAQ. The CDR3 extends over 15 amino acids. Trimming shortened V by 6 bases and J by 10 bases, and 22 bases separated the two germline ends. The CDR3 coding sequence is TGTGCCAGCAGTTTATCCCCAGGGACCATCCGTCCCCAGCATTTT. Amino acid sequence: CASSLSPGTIRPQHF. The full variable domain, with the rest looked up from reference TRBV7-8 and TRBJ1-5, is GAGVSQSPRYKVAKRGQDVALRCDPISGHVSLFWYQQALGQGPEFLTYFQNEAQLDKSGLPSDRFFAERPEGSVSTLKIQRTQQEDSAVYLCASSLSPGTIRPQHFGDGTRLSIL.

The chain has TRBV5-1 and TRBJ1-3, with D possibly being TRBD1 (5 bases). The CDR3 extends over 15 amino acids. CDR1 and CDR2 (germline): SGHRS, YFSETQ. Between the trimmed V and J ends, which lost 0 bases and 2 bases, there was a span of 9 bases. The chain's CDR3 is CASSLGDSPGNTIYF. The CDR3 coding sequence is TGCGCCAGCAGCTTGGGCGACAGTCCTGGAAACACCATATATTTT.